Listed below are T cell receptor beta chains from one sample, sequenced in a study of PD-1 blockade in classical Hodgkin lymphoma. The data were produced by immunoSEQ multiplex PCR, yet TCRdb's version contains in-frame clones alone and is incomplete. The sample contains 25,000 to 35,000 clones, 90% to 95% of which appear only once. Sample: peripheral blood mononuclear cells (PBMCs). The receptor set was obtained from a human donor with classical Hodgkin lymphoma. The CDR3 runs from the conserved cysteine through the conserved F or W. A D gene is named only where the DNA matches it firmly. Only part of the rows carry a size: once, few, many, or a class if the clone is expanded.

CDR3 protein	CDR3 DNA	D gene	clone size	CDR3 length	J gene	V gene
CASSLAAGGSGAKSYEQYF	TGTGCCAGCAGCTTGGCCGCGGGTGGATCGGGGGCGAAGTCCTACGAGCAGTACTTC	.	.	19	TRBJ2-7	TRBV5-4
CATSRDRNSGNTGELFF	TGTGCCACCAGCAGAGATCGGAATAGCGGGAACACCGGGGAGCTGTTTTTT	.	.	17	TRBJ2-2	TRBV15
CSAGIGYTF	TGCAGTGCTGGGATAGGCTACACCTTC	.	.	9	TRBJ1-2	TRBV20-1
CASSFGGVPLNYGYTF	TGTGCCAGCAGCTTTGGGGGTGTCCCGTTAAACTATGGCTACACCTTC	.	.	16	TRBJ1-2	TRBV5-4
CASSPYRGPWFF	TGTGCCAGCAGCCCCTACAGGGGGCCTTGGTTCTTC	TRBD1	.	12	TRBJ2-1	TRBV28
CASSVGNVTDTQYF	TGCGCCAGCAGTGTAGGCAACGTGACAGATACGCAGTATTTT	.	.	14	TRBJ2-3	TRBV10-1
CASRHLTGGTEAFF	TGTGCCAGCAGACACTTAACAGGGGGGACTGAAGCTTTCTTT	TRBD1	.	14	TRBJ1-1	TRBV27
CASSYSILGYYTEAFF	TGTGCCAGCAGTTACTCGATACTGGGCTACTACACTGAAGCTTTCTTT	.	.	16	TRBJ1-1	TRBV6-6
CASSPPGQVDYNEQFF	TGTGCCAGCTCACCCCCGGGACAGGTTGACTACAATGAGCAGTTCTTC	TRBD1	.	16	TRBJ2-1	TRBV18
CASSLDRGRFEQFF	TGTGCCAGCAGCCTGGACAGGGGGCGATTTGAGCAGTTCTTC	TRBD1	.	14	TRBJ2-1	TRBV5-4
CASSDRNRYGYTF	TGTGCCAGCAGTGACAGAAATCGCTATGGCTACACCTTC	.	once	13	TRBJ1-2	TRBV6-1
CASSFWGGAGRHEQYF	TGTGCCAGCAGCTTTTGGGGCGGGGCAGGGAGGCACGAGCAGTACTTC	.	.	16	TRBJ2-7	TRBV13
CASSFGTVNPADEQFF	TGTGCCAGCAGCTTCGGGACAGTCAACCCGGCGGATGAGCAGTTCTTC	TRBD1	.	16	TRBJ2-1	TRBV5-4
CASTTRPGKDNQPQHF	TGTGCCAGCACCACTCGACCGGGGAAGGATAATCAGCCCCAGCATTTT	.	.	16	TRBJ1-5	TRBV28
CASSHLDGEAFF	TGCGCCAGCAGCCACCTGGACGGGGAAGCTTTCTTT	.	.	12	TRBJ1-1	TRBV4-1
CASSLATYREQYF	TGTGCCAGCAGCTTAGCGACTTATCGGGAGCAGTACTTC	.	.	13	TRBJ2-7	TRBV7-2
CASTRLAGNNEQFF	TGTGCCAGCACCCGACTAGCGGGGAACAATGAGCAGTTCTTC	TRBD2	.	14	TRBJ2-1	TRBV6-1
CASSKRGGTGTEAFF	TGTGCCAGCAGCAAGCGGGGAGGGACAGGCACTGAAGCTTTCTTT	.	.	15	TRBJ1-1	TRBV21-1
CASSQDRGLDYTF	TGTGCCAGCAGTCAAGACAGGGGATTAGACTACACCTTC	TRBD1	.	13	TRBJ1-2	TRBV5-4
CASNPGQGNYGYTF	TGTGCCAGTAACCCCGGGCAGGGGAACTATGGCTACACCTTC	.	.	14	TRBJ1-2	TRBV19
CASRLDRGGGYTF	TGTGCCAGCAGATTGGACAGGGGCGGTGGCTACACCTTC	TRBD1	.	13	TRBJ1-2	TRBV7-2
CATSRDSPGRYNEQFF	TGTGCCACCAGCAGAGATAGCCCAGGGCGTTACAATGAGCAGTTCTTC	.	.	16	TRBJ2-1	TRBV15
CSGGGGSETQYF	TGCAGCGGCGGGGGGGGGTCGGAGACCCAGTACTTC	TRBD2	.	12	TRBJ2-5	TRBV29-1
CASRLPDRAMNTEAFF	TGTGCCAGCAGGCTCCCGGACAGGGCAATGAACACTGAAGCTTTCTTT	TRBD1	.	16	TRBJ1-1	TRBV5-5
CASSLGFANTGELFF	TGTGCCAGCAGCTTGGGATTCGCGAACACCGGGGAGCTGTTTTTT	.	.	15	TRBJ2-2	TRBV7-2
CASSLGLQGARGNTEAFF	TGTGCCAGCAGCTTGGGGCTGCAGGGGGCGCGCGGTAACACTGAAGCTTTCTTT	TRBD1	.	18	TRBJ1-1	TRBV5-4
CASSPWTGDEMNTEAFF	TGTGCCAGCAGCCCCTGGACAGGGGATGAAATGAACACTGAAGCTTTCTTT	TRBD1	.	17	TRBJ1-1	TRBV11-2
CASSPRQVTRSYNEQFF	TGTGCCAGCAGTCCGCGACAGGTAACCCGCTCCTACAATGAGCAGTTCTTC	.	.	17	TRBJ2-1	TRBV27
CASSLYTGQGGNEQFF	TGCGCCAGCAGCCTATACACCGGACAGGGAGGGAATGAGCAGTTCTTC	.	.	16	TRBJ2-1	TRBV4-3
CASSERLGGEKLFF	TGTGCCAGCAGTGAAAGGTTGGGAGGTGAAAAACTGTTTTTT	.	.	14	TRBJ1-4	TRBV6-1
CASSQDWILGDRDRTGNTIYF	TGCGCCAGCAGCCAAGACTGGATCCTTGGAGACAGGGATAGGACTGGAAACACCATATATTTT	TRBD1	.	21	TRBJ1-3	TRBV4-1
CASHHSGANVLTF	TGTGCCAGCCATCATTCTGGGGCCAACGTCCTGACTTTC	.	.	13	TRBJ2-6	TRBV6-5
CASSIAYSLDQPQHF	TGTGCCAGTAGTATAGCCTACTCGCTGGATCAGCCCCAGCATTTT	.	.	15	TRBJ1-5	TRBV19
CAWRVGSKSTFF	TGTGCCTGGAGGGTAGGCAGTAAGTCTACTTTCTTT	.	.	12	TRBJ1-1	TRBV30
CASSPGDFNSPRGYF	TGCGCCAGCAGCCCGGGGGACTTCAACTCACCCCGCGGGTATTTT	.	.	15	TRBJ2-3	TRBV4-1
CAWILGEKLFF	TGTGCCTGGATCTTGGGGGAAAAACTGTTTTTT	.	.	11	TRBJ1-4	TRBV30
CASSMGISYEQYF	TGTGCCAGTAGTATGGGCATCTCCTACGAGCAGTACTTC	.	.	13	TRBJ2-7	TRBV19
CASGRDRDNQPQHF	TGTGCTAGTGGCCGGGACAGGGACAATCAGCCCCAGCATTTT	TRBD1	once	14	TRBJ1-5	TRBV12-5
CSVDGYANYGYTF	TGCAGCGTTGACGGGTACGCTAACTATGGCTACACCTTC	.	.	13	TRBJ1-2	TRBV29-1
CASSPAREQYF	TGTGCCAGCAGCCCAGCGAGGGAGCAGTACTTC	.	.	11	TRBJ2-7	TRBV11-2
CASSLGGTLSYEQYF	TGTGCCAGCAGCTTAGGTGGGACCCTATCCTACGAGCAGTACTTC	.	.	15	TRBJ2-7	TRBV11-2
CASSDSRDSSTGANVLTF	TGTGCCAGCAGTGATTCCCGGGACAGTTCTACTGGGGCCAACGTCCTGACTTTC	TRBD1	.	18	TRBJ2-6	TRBV25-1
CASSAGNGYTF	TGTGCCAGCAGCGCAGGGAACGGCTACACCTTC	.	.	11	TRBJ1-2	TRBV7-9